Listed below are T cell receptor beta chains from one sample, sequenced in a study of blood T cells in healthy people across ages. Via MiXCR, TCRdb re-called the 5' RACE reads, giving one row per CDR3 protein. The data show fewer than 2 million distinct CDR3 sequences, approximately 40% seen once. The specimen was blood. Source of these receptors: a human donor in good health. Each CDR3 is given with its conserved first and last residue. Each record gives: V gene, J gene, clone size, D gene, CDR3 DNA, CDR3 protein. A D gene is named only where the DNA matches it firmly. Rows give clone size only sometimes, using once, few, many, or a class for an expanded clone.

V: TRBV20-1
J: TRBJ2-7
size: -
D: -
DNA: TGCAGTGCTAGAGATCTGTTAGACTCCTACGAGCAGTACTTC
CDR3: CSARDLLDSYEQYF

V: TRBV2
J: TRBJ2-1
size: -
D: -
DNA: TGTGTCAGCAGTAGGGGGGAGGTTAATGAGCAGTTCTTC
CDR3: CVSSRGEVNEQFF

V: TRBV24-1
J: TRBJ2-1
size: few
D: -
DNA: TGTGCCACCAGTGATAATCCTGGGACACCCTCGTCCCATGAGCAGTTCTTC
CDR3: CATSDNPGTPSSHEQFF

V: TRBV12-3/TRBV12-4
J: TRBJ1-1
size: few
D: TRBD1
DNA: TGTGCCAGCAGTCCGGGGGGACAGGGGGCGAACACTGAAGCTTTCTTT
CDR3: CASSPGGQGANTEAFF

V: TRBV5-1
J: TRBJ1-2
size: once
D: -
DNA: TGCGCCAGCAGCTTGGACCAGAGCTATGGCTACACCTTC
CDR3: CASSLDQSYGYTF

V: TRBV5-1
J: TRBJ2-7
size: -
D: TRBD2
DNA: TGCGCCAGCAGCTTTTACCCCTTTAGCGGGGGGGATGGCGAGCAGTACTTC
CDR3: CASSFYPFSGGDGEQYF

V: TRBV7-2
J: TRBJ2-4
size: few
D: TRBD2
DNA: TGTGCCAGCAGCTCCGATACTAGCGGGGCTTTCGGGCAGTACTTC
CDR3: CASSSDTSGAFGQYF

V: TRBV20-1
J: TRBJ2-1
size: few
D: -
DNA: TGCAGTGCTAGAGATCGGGGGCAGAAGGGTGAGCAGTTCTTC
CDR3: CSARDRGQKGEQFF

V: TRBV11-3
J: TRBJ1-4
size: -
D: TRBD1
DNA: TGTGCCAGCAGCTTGTCGACAGGGATAGCCGAAAAACTGTTTTTT
CDR3: CASSLSTGIAEKLFF

V: TRBV24-1
J: TRBJ2-3
size: -
D: TRBD1
DNA: TGTGCCACCAGTGATCCCCGAGCACAGGGGGCGTCTTACACAGATACGCAGTATTTT
CDR3: CATSDPRAQGASYTDTQYF

V: TRBV12-3/TRBV12-4
J: TRBJ2-4
size: -
D: TRBD2
DNA: TGTGCCAGCACCATTAGCGGGGGGGTTGCCAAAAACATTCAGTACTTC
CDR3: CASTISGGVAKNIQYF

V: TRBV9
J: TRBJ2-7
size: few
D: TRBD1
DNA: TGTGCCAGCAGCATTGGACAGGGGACCTACGAGCAGTACTTC
CDR3: CASSIGQGTYEQYF

V: TRBV29-1
J: TRBJ2-5
size: -
D: -
DNA: TGCAGCGTTGTCGAGCAGATGGAGACCCAGTACTTC
CDR3: CSVVEQMETQYF

V: TRBV5-1
J: TRBJ2-1
size: -
D: TRBD1
DNA: TGCGCCAGCAGCTTGGGCTATTATGACAGGGGAGAAATTGTGGGTGAGCAGTTCTTC
CDR3: CASSLGYYDRGEIVGEQFF

V: TRBV25-1
J: TRBJ1-5
size: once
D: -
DNA: TGTGCCAGCAGTTCCGGGGAGGGTGTCGGGAGCAATCAGCCCCAGCATTTT
CDR3: CASSSGEGVGSNQPQHF

V: TRBV7-8
J: TRBJ2-5
size: -
D: TRBD1
DNA: TGTGCCAGCAGCTTAGAGACCGGGACAGGGGTCCAAGAGACCCAGTACTTC
CDR3: CASSLETGTGVQETQYF

V: TRBV5-4
J: TRBJ2-3
size: few
D: -
DNA: TGTGTCAGCAGCTCCGCAGGGGCCCTCGCAGATACGCAGTATTTT
CDR3: CVSSSAGALADTQYF

V: TRBV20-1
J: TRBJ2-1
size: -
D: TRBD2
DNA: TGCAGTGCGGGGCGGGGGGGCGCCTACAATGAGCAGTTCTTC
CDR3: CSAGRGGAYNEQFF

V: TRBV29-1
J: TRBJ2-7
size: few
D: -
DNA: TGCAGCGTTGAAGATTTACAGGGAACCCACGAGCAGTACTTC
CDR3: CSVEDLQGTHEQYF

V: TRBV12-3/TRBV12-4
J: TRBJ2-3
size: -
D: TRBD2
DNA: TGTGCCAGCAGTGCCAGCGGGGGGCCGAGAGATACGCAGTATTTT
CDR3: CASSASGGPRDTQYF

V: TRBV28
J: TRBJ1-2
size: once
D: -
DNA: TGTGCCAGCAGCAGACGGAACTATGACTACACCTTC
CDR3: CASSRRNYDYTF

V: TRBV29-1
J: TRBJ2-3
size: -
D: -
DNA: TGCAGCGTTGCTGACCATGGTACAGATACGCAGTATTTT
CDR3: CSVADHGTDTQYF

V: TRBV27
J: TRBJ1-5
size: -
D: -
DNA: TGTGCCAGCAGCTGGACGGGGAATGGCAATCAGCCCCAGCATTTT
CDR3: CASSWTGNGNQPQHF

V: TRBV3-1
J: TRBJ1-1
size: few
D: -
DNA: TGTGCCAGCAGCCAAGCGGGTTTCCCTAACACTGAAGCTTTCTTT
CDR3: CASSQAGFPNTEAFF

V: TRBV10-3
J: TRBJ1-4
size: few
D: TRBD1
DNA: TGTGCCATCAAACGAGACAGGGGTGAAAAACTGTTTTTT
CDR3: CAIKRDRGEKLFF

V: TRBV12-3/TRBV12-4
J: TRBJ1-5
size: -
D: -
DNA: TGTGCCAGCAGCACCGAGGGGTTCAATCAGCCCCAGCATTTT
CDR3: CASSTEGFNQPQHF

V: TRBV5-6
J: TRBJ2-1
size: -
D: TRBD2
DNA: TGTGCCAGCCACAAAGCCGGGGGGGCCGTCTGGAATGAGCAGTTCTTC
CDR3: CASHKAGGAVWNEQFF

V: TRBV12-3/TRBV12-4
J: TRBJ2-7
size: many
D: -
DNA: TGTGCCAGCAGCTCCGTACGTTACGAGCAGTACTTC
CDR3: CASSSVRYEQYF

V: TRBV7-6
J: TRBJ2-5
size: -
D: -
DNA: TGTGCCAGCGGCGGCGGAGCGGGCAGGACGGAGACCCAGTACTTC
CDR3: CASGGGAGRTETQYF

V: TRBV6-5
J: TRBJ1-2
size: -
D: -
DNA: TGTGCCAGCAGTTATCTGCAGGGTGGAGGCTACACCTTC
CDR3: CASSYLQGGGYTF

V: TRBV5-1
J: TRBJ2-1
size: -
D: TRBD1
DNA: TGCGCCAGCAGCTTAGGGGGCTCGTATATGTACAATGAGCAGTTCTTC
CDR3: CASSLGGSYMYNEQFF

V: TRBV6-5
J: TRBJ1-2
size: few
D: -
DNA: TGTGCCAGCAGTTACTCGAACAGGGACCGCTATGGCTACACCTTC
CDR3: CASSYSNRDRYGYTF

V: TRBV5-1
J: TRBJ2-5
size: -
D: -
DNA: TGCGCCAGCAGCTTAATGGGGGCTACCGGGGAGACCCAGTACTTC
CDR3: CASSLMGATGETQYF

V: TRBV10-3
J: TRBJ1-2
size: many
D: -
DNA: TGTGCCATCAGTGAGTCCGACAGAGACTATGGCTACACCTTC
CDR3: CAISESDRDYGYTF

V: TRBV7-2
J: TRBJ1-1
size: many
D: -
DNA: TGTGCCAGCAGCTTAAATTTGGGCACTAACACTGAAGCTTTCTTT
CDR3: CASSLNLGTNTEAFF